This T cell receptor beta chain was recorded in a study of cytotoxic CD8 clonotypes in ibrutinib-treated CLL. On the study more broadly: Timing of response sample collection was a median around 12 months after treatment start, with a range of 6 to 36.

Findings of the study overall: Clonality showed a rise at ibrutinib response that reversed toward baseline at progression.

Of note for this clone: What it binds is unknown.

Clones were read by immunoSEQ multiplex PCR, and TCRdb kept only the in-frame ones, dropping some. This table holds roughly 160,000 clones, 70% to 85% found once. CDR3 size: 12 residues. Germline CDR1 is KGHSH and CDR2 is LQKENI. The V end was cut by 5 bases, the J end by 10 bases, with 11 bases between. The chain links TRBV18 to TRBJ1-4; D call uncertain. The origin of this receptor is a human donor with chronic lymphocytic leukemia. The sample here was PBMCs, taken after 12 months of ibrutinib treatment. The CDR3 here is CASSAFRGKLFF. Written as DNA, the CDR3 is TGTGCCAGCTCAGCATTCCGAGGAAAACTGTTTTTT.